Following are 23 T cell receptor beta chains from one sample sequenced in a study of identical twins. MiXCR was run by TCRdb on the 5' RACE reads, yielding one entry per CDR3 protein. The sample lists roughly 570,000 distinct CDR3 sequences, more than 9% occurring once. This sample was also put to use in a study of yellow fever vaccine responses in identical twins.

The material sequenced was PBMCs. The receptors here all came from a young woman in good health.

The rearrangement uses TRBV18 and TRBJ2-3; tentatively, D is TRBD2 (5 bases). CDR1 KGHSH and CDR2 LQKENI come from the germline V gene. This CDR3 contains 12 residues. V lost 5 bases and J 6 bases, leaving 9 bases between the germline ends. The CDR3 loop is CASSEKRDTQYF. CDR3 coding DNA: TGTGCCAGCTCAGAGAAGCGGGATACGCAGTATTTT.

This clonotype was counted a few times. The V and J genes are TRBV5-1 and TRBJ2-4; no clear D gene. Germline-derived CDR1 and CDR2 are SGHRS and YFSETQ. V shed 1 base and J shed 8 bases, with 16 bases lying between them. This CDR3 comprises 15 residues. Written as DNA, the CDR3 is TGCGCCAGCAGCTTGAACTCAAACTCACGGGACATTCAGTACTTC. Protein sequence: CASSLNSNSRDIQYF. Variable domain in full (rest from reference TRBV5-1 and TRBJ2-4): KAGVTQTPRYLIKTRGQQVTLSCSPISGHRSVSWYQQTPGQGLQFLFEYFSETQRNKGNFPGRFSGRQFSNSRSEMNVSTLELGDSALYLCASSLNSNSRDIQYFGAGTRLSVL.

The gene calls are TRBV7-3 and TRBJ2-3; D remains ambiguous. Trimming took off 8 bases at V and 6 bases at J, with 15 bases between the two ends. CDR1 is SGHTA and CDR2 is FQGTGA in the germline V gene. The CDR3 loop spans 13 amino acids. CDR3 sequence (DNA): TGTGCCAGCGGATATAGCCGCGCGGATACGCAGTATTTT. Protein: CASGYSRADTQYF.

This chain links TRBV7-2 with TRBJ2-7; D is possibly TRBD1 (6 bases). V was shortened by 5 bases and J by 2 bases, with 16 bases between the two germline ends. The length of the CDR3 is 15 residues. The germline V gene has CDR1 SGHTA and CDR2 FQGNSA. CDR3 sequence: CASSPKVGQTYEQYF. CDR3 sequence (DNA): TGTGCCAGCAGCCCTAAGGTAGGACAGACCTACGAGCAGTACTTC.

There are a few counts of this clonotype. The chain uses TRBV15 and TRBJ2-4, with D perhaps assigned TRBD1 or TRBD2 (5 bases each). The CDR3 loop spans 16 amino acids. The V end lost 5 bases, the J end lost 0 bases, and 14 bases lay between the germline ends. Germline assignment: CDR1 LNHNV and CDR2 YYDKDF (reference sequence). As DNA, the CDR3 is TGTGCCACCAGCTTTCCGAGGGACCTAGCCAAAAACATTCAGTACTTC. Amino acids: CATSFPRDLAKNIQYF.

The chain is built from TRBV24-1 and TRBJ2-3; perhaps D is TRBD1 or TRBD2 (6 bases each). Trimming removed 6 bases from V and 0 bases from J, with 15 bases in between. Germline lookup yields CDR1 KGHDR and CDR2 SFDVKD. This CDR3 is 16 amino acids long. CDR3 coding DNA: TGTGCCACCAGTCAAGGTCGGGGGCATAGCACAGATACGCAGTATTTT. It codes for CATSQGRGHSTDTQYF.

This clonotype was counted many times. J is TRBJ2-5 and V is TRBV28, with D tentatively TRBD1 or TRBD2 (6 bases each). The CDR3 runs 14 residues. Germline loops: CDR1 MDHEN, CDR2 SYDVKM. Between the trimmed V and J ends, which lost 5 bases and 7 bases, there was a span of 17 bases. The CDR3 nucleotides read TGTGCCAGCAGTGGTACAGGGAGGTTGGTGACCCAGTACTTC. This gives the protein CASSGTGRLVTQYF.

The chain employs TRBV20-1 and TRBJ2-3, with 10 bases matching TRBD2. Trimming removed 5 bases from V and 2 bases from J; junction bases left unmatched: 13. Germline lookup yields CDR1 DFQATT and CDR2 SNEGSKA (reference sequence). The CDR3 spans 17 residues. In nucleotides, the CDR3 is TGCAGTGCTGGGGGGGCTAGCGGGGGACCGATCACAGATACGCAGTATTTT. It yields the protein CSAGGASGGPITDTQYF.

V gene TRBV28 combines with J gene TRBJ2-2, with TRBD2 matching 10 bases. CDR3 size: 16 residues. CDR1 is MDHEN, CDR2 SYDVKM, per germline. The junction had 7 bases not matched to a gene; V was cut back by 4 bases and J by 5 bases. CDR3 DNA sequence: TGTGCCAGCAGTTCCCCTTCGACTAGCGGGACCGGGGAGCTGTTTTTT. This codes for CASSSPSTSGTGELFF.

This clonotype was detected a few times. This chain joins TRBV21-1 and TRBJ2-2; the table's D gene call, TRBD1, was not cross checked with the DNA. TRBV21-1 is annotated as a pseudogene. The CDR3 extends over 18 amino acids. The CDR3 region has the DNA TGTGCCAGCAGCAAGTTCGTTTCCGGGACAGAGAACACCGGGGAGCTGTTTTTT. Protein sequence: CASSKFVSGTENTGELFF.

The chain recombines TRBV20-1 with TRBJ1-6; D unclear. Trimming took 0 bases from V and 0 from J, leaving 15 bases between them. CDR3 length: 18 residues. Germline V gene lookup returns CDR1 DFQATT and CDR2 SNEGSKA (reference sequence). The CDR3, as DNA: TGCAGTGCTAGAGATCGGTGGGCGGGGAGCTCCTATAATTCACCCCTCCACTTT. Translated, it gives CSARDRWAGSSYNSPLHF.

The rearrangement uses TRBV6-2 or TRBV6-3 and TRBJ2-1, with D hard to call. Deletions cut 2 bases from V and 10 bases from J, with 9 bases between. The CDR3 consists of 12 residues. The V gene's germline CDR1 is MNHEY and CDR2 SVGEGT. For the CDR3, the DNA is TGTGCCAGCAGTTACAATGGGGTCGAGCAGTTCTTC. Its translation is CASSYNGVEQFF.

CDR3 residues: CASSSISGRRTDTQYF. In DNA, the CDR3 is TGTGCCAGCAGTTCGATTAGCGGGAGACGCACAGATACGCAGTATTTT. This chain links TRBV7-2 with TRBJ2-3; 9 nucleotides agree with TRBD2. This CDR3 contains 16 residues. Germline lookup yields CDR1 SGHTA and CDR2 FQGNSA. The V segment lost 6 bases and the J segment 1 base; nucleotides outside the gene matches: 8.

This clonotype was seen at least ten times. The chain uses TRBV11-2 and TRBJ2-3; the D is unclear. The CDR3 consists of 13 residues. The V end lost 2 bases, the J end lost 3 bases, and 6 bases lay between the germline ends. The germline V gene encodes CDR1 SGHAT and CDR2 FQNNGV. Written as DNA, the CDR3 is TGTGCCAGCAGCTTACTCCCTACAGATACGCAGTATTTT. It translates to CASSLLPTDTQYF.

This clonotype was seen many times. This chain joins TRBV27 and TRBJ2-3; no clear D gene. Germline V lookup: CDR1 MNHEY, CDR2 SMNVEV (reference sequence). This CDR3 spans 16 amino acids. V gave up 5 bases and J gave up 4 bases, with 19 bases separating them. The CDR3 DNA reads TGTGCCAGCAGTCCCCAAGCTAGGATGATCGCAGATACGCAGTATTTT. Its protein product is CASSPQARMIADTQYF.

Worth noting for this clonotype: With a much larger clone just one base away, this may be a read error. V is TRBV3-1 and J is TRBJ2-6, with D tentatively TRBD1 or TRBD2 (5 bases each). The CDR3 runs to 15 residues. Per the germline V gene, CDR1 is LGHDT and CDR2 is YNNKEL (reference sequence). V was pared by 4 bases and J by 0 bases, with 7 bases between. CDR3 in DNA: TGTGCCAGCAGCCGGGACCTCTCTGGGGCCAACGTCCTGACTTTC. This codes for CASSRDLSGANVLTF.

This clonotype was seen only a few times. The rearrangement uses TRBV24-1 and TRBJ2-6; TRBD1 might be the D (6 bases). Germline V gene lookup returns CDR1 KGHDR and CDR2 SFDVKD. Trimming removed 3 bases at V and 0 bases at J, with 11 bases between. This CDR3 comprises 17 residues. The CDR3 loop is CATSDPTGISGANVLTF. The CDR3 bases are TGTGCCACCAGTGATCCGACAGGTATCTCTGGGGCCAACGTCCTGACTTTC.

This clonotype has at least ten counts. The J gene is TRBJ1-3, the V gene TRBV6-5; D is ambiguous. Between the trimmed V and J ends, which lost 2 bases and 0 bases, there was a span of 8 bases. Germline V gene lookup returns CDR1 MNHEY and CDR2 SVGAGI. CDR3 length: 15 amino acids. The chain's CDR3 is CASSYGRYSGNTIYF. DNA of the CDR3: TGTGCCAGCAGTTACGGTCGCTACTCTGGAAACACCATATATTTT.

This clonotype was recorded many times. The V and J genes are TRBV29-1 and TRBJ2-6; weak D call: TRBD2 (5 bases). This CDR3 spans 13 amino acids. Trimming removed 3 bases from V and 2 bases from J, with 5 bases in between. Germline assignment: CDR1 SQVTM and CDR2 ANQGSEA. CDR3 in DNA: TGCAGCGTTGACGGGGCTGGGGCCAACGTCCTGACTTTC. This translates into CSVDGAGANVLTF.

This clonotype was picked up a small number of times. The gene calls are TRBV7-9 and TRBJ2-5; perhaps TRBD2 as D (6 bases). V lost 7 bases and J lost 5, with 20 bases in between. This CDR3 is 15 amino acids long. CDR1 and CDR2 (germline): SEHNR, FQNEAQ (reference sequence). CDR3 loop: CASTYGVPGGETQYF. The CDR3 DNA sequence: TGTGCCAGCACCTATGGCGTTCCCGGAGGGGAGACCCAGTACTTC.

The chain has TRBV20-1 and TRBJ2-4; 15 bases agree with TRBD2. The CDR3 is 19 residues long. The germline V gene has CDR1 DFQATT and CDR2 SNEGSKA (reference sequence). With V trimmed by 1 base and J by 9 bases, 16 bases remained unmatched. The CDR3 DNA reads TGCAGTGCTAGAGTAGATTGGACTAGCGGGAGGGCCGATCTAGGCATTCAGTACTTC. Translation gives CSARVDWTSGRADLGIQYF.

This rearrangement joins TRBV28 to TRBJ2-3; D is undetermined. V gave up 4 bases and J gave up 0 bases, with 17 bases separating them. The CDR3 has 17 amino acids. CDR1 is MDHEN, CDR2 SYDVKM, per germline. CDR3 region: CASSSIPSLTSTDTQYF. The CDR3, as DNA: TGTGCCAGCAGTTCTATCCCAAGCCTCACTAGCACAGATACGCAGTATTTT.

This clonotype occurred many times. The rearrangement joins TRBV20-1 to TRBJ1-5, with TRBD1 matching 11 bases. V shed 6 bases, J shed 0 bases, and the junction held 7 bases outside the gene matches. CDR1 is DFQATT and CDR2 is SNEGSKA in the germline V gene (reference sequence). The CDR3 extends over 16 amino acids. As DNA, the CDR3 is TGCAGTGCCAGGGACAGGGGGGCCCTTAGCAATCAGCCCCAGCATTTT. Residues: CSARDRGALSNQPQHF.